This T cell receptor beta chain was captured by sequencing in a study of regulatory T cells in long-lasting Graves disease. Assembly of TCR beta libraries relied on iRepertoire HTBI primers together with Arm-PCR of CDR3 regions. One entry per CDR3 protein, called by TCRdb with MiXCR from the multiplex PCR reads. The data show under 450,000 distinct CDR3 sequences, around 20% seen once. Trimming took off 5 bases at V and 2 bases at J, with 13 bases between the two ends. The CDR3 covers 14 residues. CDR1 SEHNR and CDR2 FQNEAQ come from the germline V gene (reference sequence). Time point meaning: persistent/refractory GD, antithyroid drugs over 5 years with positive TRAb. PBMC-extracted RNA yielded the TCR library. This clonotype was detected only once.

The clonotype was recovered from a female donor with Graves disease. V is TRBV7-9 and J is TRBJ2-7; maybe TRBD2 (5 bases). The material was peripheral blood mononuclear cells (PBMCs), obtained when the disease was refractory, from a patient treated with antithyroid drugs. CDR3 bases: TGTGCCAGCAGCAGGTGGGAGACCCCCTACGAGCAGTACTTC. It codes for CASSRWETPYEQYF.